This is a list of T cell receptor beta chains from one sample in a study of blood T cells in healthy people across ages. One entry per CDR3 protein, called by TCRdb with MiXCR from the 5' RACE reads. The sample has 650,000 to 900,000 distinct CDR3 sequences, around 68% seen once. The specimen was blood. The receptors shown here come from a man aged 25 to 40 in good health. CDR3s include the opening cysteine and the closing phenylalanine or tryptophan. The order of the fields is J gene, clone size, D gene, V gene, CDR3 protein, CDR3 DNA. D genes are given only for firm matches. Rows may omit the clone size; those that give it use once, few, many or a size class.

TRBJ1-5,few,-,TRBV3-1,CASSRGNLGSNQPQHF,TGTGCCAGCAGCCGCGGTAATCTGGGGAGCAATCAGCCCCAGCATTTT
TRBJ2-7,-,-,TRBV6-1,CASRTERLETQYF,TGTGCCAGCAGAACCGAGCGGTTGGAGACCCAGTATTTC
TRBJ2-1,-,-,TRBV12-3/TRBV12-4,CASSPTRGYNEQFF,TGTGCCAGCAGTCCCACCCGCGGGTACAATGAGCAGTTCTTC
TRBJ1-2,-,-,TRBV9,CASSGPKGGYTF,TGTGCCAGCAGCGGGCCTAAAGGGGGCTACACCTTC
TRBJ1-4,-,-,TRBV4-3,CASSQDWPVWSEKLFF,TGCGCCAGCAGCCAAGATTGGCCAGTTTGGTCGGAAAAACTGTTTTTT
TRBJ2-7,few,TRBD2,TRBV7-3,CASSLQAGGPYEQYF,TGTGCCAGCAGCTTACAAGCGGGGGGCCCATACGAGCAGTACTTC
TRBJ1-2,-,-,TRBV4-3,CASSQDGNLNYGYTF,TGCGCCAGCAGCCAAGATGGGAACCTTAACTATGGCTACACCTTC
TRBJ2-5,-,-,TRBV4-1,CASSPPGDETQYF,TGCGCCAGCAGCCCCCCGGGGGACGAGACCCAGTACTTC
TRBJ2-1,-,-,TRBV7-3,CASSPNSHEQFF,TGTGCCAGCAGCCCAAATAGTCATGAGCAGTTCTTC
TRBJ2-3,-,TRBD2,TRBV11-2,CASSVGTSGGGMADTQYF,TGCGCCAGCAGCGTCGGGACTAGCGGGGGGGGCATGGCAGATACGCAGTATTTT
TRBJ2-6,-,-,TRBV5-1,CASSLVSGANVLPF,TGCGCCAGCAGCTTGGTTTCTGGGGCCAACGTCCTGCCTTTC
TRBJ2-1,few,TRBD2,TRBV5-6,CASSFFTSGYNEQFF,TGTGCCAGCAGCTTTTTTACTAGCGGATACAATGAGCAGTTCTTC
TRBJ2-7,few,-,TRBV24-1,CATSDLGRDEQYF,TGTGCCACCAGTGATTTGGGTAGGGACGAGCAGTACTTC
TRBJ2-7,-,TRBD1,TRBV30,CASTGQSYEQYF,TGTGCCTCAACGGGACAGAGCTACGAGCAGTACTTC
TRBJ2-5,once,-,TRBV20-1,CSARRDGFQETQYF,TGCAGTGCTAGGAGGGACGGCTTCCAAGAGACCCAGTACTTC
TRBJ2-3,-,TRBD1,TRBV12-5,CASVLDRGVDTQYF,TGTGCTAGTGTCCTCGACAGGGGCGTAGATACGCAGTATTTT
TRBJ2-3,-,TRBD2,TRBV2,CASSVLAGGRPSTDTQYF,TGTGCCAGCAGTGTACTAGCGGGGGGAAGACCTAGCACAGATACGCAGTATTTT
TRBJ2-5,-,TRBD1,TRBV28,CASNVGQEETQYF,TGTGCCAGCAACGTAGGACAGGAGGAGACCCAGTACTTC
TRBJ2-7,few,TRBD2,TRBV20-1,CSASFQRGVSYEQYF,TGCAGTGCTAGTTTTCAGCGGGGGGTTTCCTACGAGCAGTACTTC
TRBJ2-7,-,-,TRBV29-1,CSVEYSLSYEQYF,TGCAGCGTAGAGTACTCCCTATCCTACGAGCAGTACTTC
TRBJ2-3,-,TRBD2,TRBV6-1,CASRRGVLAGGVDTQYF,TGTGCCAGCAGGCGTGGGGTACTAGCGGGGGGGGTGGATACGCAGTATTTT
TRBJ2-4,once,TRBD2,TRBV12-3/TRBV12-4,CASSRTSGGPIEQYF,TGTGCCAGCAGTCGGACTAGCGGGGGGCCGATTGAGCAGTACTTC
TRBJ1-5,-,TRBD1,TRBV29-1,CSVADRDQPQHF,TGCAGCGTTGCGGACAGGGACCAGCCCCAGCATTTT
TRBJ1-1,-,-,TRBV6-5,CASIGMMNTEAFF,TGTGCCAGCATAGGGATGATGAACACTGAAGCTTTCTTT
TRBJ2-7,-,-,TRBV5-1,CASSGGQGEYSYEQYF,TGCGCCAGCAGCGGAGGGCAGGGGGAATACTCCTACGAGCAGTACTTC
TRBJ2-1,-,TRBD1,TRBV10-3,CAISEIGQGSNEQFF,TGTGCCATCAGTGAGATAGGACAGGGGTCCAATGAGCAGTTCTTC
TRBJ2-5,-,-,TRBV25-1,CASSGDNWGETQYF,TGTGCCAGCAGTGGAGACAACTGGGGGGAGACCCAGTACTTC
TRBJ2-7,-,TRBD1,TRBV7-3,CASGTTGGEQYF,TGTGCCAGCGGCACAACAGGGGGGGAGCAGTACTTC
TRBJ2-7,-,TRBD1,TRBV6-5,CASTHNRGRYEQYF,TGTGCCAGCACCCATAACAGGGGGCGATACGAGCAGTACTTC
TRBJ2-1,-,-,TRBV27,CASKAEPSYNEQFF,TGTGCCAGCAAGGCGGAGCCCTCCTACAATGAGCAGTTCTTC
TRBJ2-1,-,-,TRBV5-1,CTSSLGVEGSEQFF,TGCACCAGCAGCTTAGGTGTGGAAGGATCTGAGCAGTTCTTC
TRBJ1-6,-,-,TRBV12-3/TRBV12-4,CASRPDHAPFHF,TGTGCCAGCAGGCCTGATCATGCCCCTTTCCACTTT
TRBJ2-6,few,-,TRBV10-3,CAISPTGGEVTGANVLTF,TGTGCCATCAGTCCAACAGGAGGGGAAGTGACTGGGGCCAACGTCCTGACTTTC
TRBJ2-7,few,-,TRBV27,CASSFEQGSSYEQYF,TGTGCCAGCAGTTTCGAACAGGGAAGCTCCTACGAGCAGTACTTC
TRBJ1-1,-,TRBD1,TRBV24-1,CATSDSSGQRNTEAFF,TGTGCCACCAGTGATTCCTCGGGACAGAGGAACACTGAAGCTTTCTTT
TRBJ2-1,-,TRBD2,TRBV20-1,CSAPPGLAGPPNEQFF,TGCAGTGCTCCCCCGGGACTAGCGGGGCCCCCCAATGAGCAGTTCTTC
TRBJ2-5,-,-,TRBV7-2,CASSFVGQETQYF,TGTGCCAGCAGCTTTGTTGGGCAAGAGACCCAGTACTTC
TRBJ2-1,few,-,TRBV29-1,CSVEGRVYNEQFF,TGCAGCGTTGAAGGGAGAGTTTACAATGAGCAGTTCTTC
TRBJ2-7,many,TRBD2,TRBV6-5,CASRPAGGTYEQYF,TGTGCCAGCAGACCGGCGGGGGGTACCTACGAGCAGTACTTC
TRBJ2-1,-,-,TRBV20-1,CRSVFNEQFF,TGCAGGTCTGTCTTCAATGAGCAGTTCTTC
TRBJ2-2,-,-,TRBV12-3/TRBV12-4,CASSDGASNTGELFF,TGTGCCAGCAGTGATGGGGCTTCGAACACCGGGGAGCTGTTTTTT
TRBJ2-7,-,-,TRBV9,CASSADQGSYEQYF,TGTGCCAGCAGCGCCGACCAGGGATCCTACGAGCAGTACTTC
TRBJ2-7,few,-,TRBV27,CASSFGSRSYEQYF,TGTGCCAGCAGTTTCGGCAGTCGCTCCTACGAGCAGTACTTC
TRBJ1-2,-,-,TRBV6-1,CASSSQAAAYGYTF,TGTGCCAGCAGCTCACAGGCAGCAGCCTATGGCTACACCTTC
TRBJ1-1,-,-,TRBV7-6,CASSLAGIGTEAFF,TGTGCCAGCAGCTTAGCCGGTATCGGAACTGAAGCTTTCTTT
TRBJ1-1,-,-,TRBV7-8,CASSSGHLGAEAFF,TGTGCCAGCAGCTCGGGACATTTGGGCGCTGAAGCTTTCTTT
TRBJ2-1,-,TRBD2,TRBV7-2,CASSFSSGGAGGEQFF,TGTGCCAGCAGCTTCTCTAGCGGGGGGGCCGGCGGTGAGCAGTTCTTC
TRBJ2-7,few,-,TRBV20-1,CSAARSGSSEQYF,TGCAGTGCTGCTAGGAGTGGGAGTAGCGAGCAGTACTTC
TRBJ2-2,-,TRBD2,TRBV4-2,CASSQGTGGPNTGELFF,TGTGCCAGCAGCCAAGGAACGGGGGGGCCGAACACCGGGGAGCTGTTTTTT
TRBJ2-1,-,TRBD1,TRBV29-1,CSVDIRQGVRNEQFF,TGCAGCGTCGATATTCGACAGGGGGTTCGGAATGAGCAGTTCTTC